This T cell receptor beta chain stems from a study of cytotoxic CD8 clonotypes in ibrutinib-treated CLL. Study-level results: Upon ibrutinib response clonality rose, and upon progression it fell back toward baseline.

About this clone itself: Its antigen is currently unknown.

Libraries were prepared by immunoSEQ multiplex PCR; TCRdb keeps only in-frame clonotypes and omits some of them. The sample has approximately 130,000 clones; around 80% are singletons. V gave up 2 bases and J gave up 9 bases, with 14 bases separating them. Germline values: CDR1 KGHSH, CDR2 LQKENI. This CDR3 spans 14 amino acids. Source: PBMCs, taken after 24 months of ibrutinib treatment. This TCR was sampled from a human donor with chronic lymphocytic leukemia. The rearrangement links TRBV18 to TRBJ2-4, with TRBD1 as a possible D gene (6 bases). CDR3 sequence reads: CASSPDRLGGIQYF. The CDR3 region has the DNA TGTGCCAGCTCACCAGACAGGTTAGGGGGCATTCAGTACTTC.